The clone carrying this T cell receptor (beta chain) was found a few times. Germline lookup yields CDR1 SGHRS and CDR2 YFSETQ. The CDR3 sequence is 14 residues long. The junction had 2 bases not matched to a gene; V was cut back by 3 bases and J by 2 bases. The protocol was immunoSEQ multiplex PCR, while the TCRdb copy is restricted to in-frame clones and leaves out a portion. The table lists 190,000 or so clones, approximately 86% of them singletons, with 2% to 2.5% in the top ten. Assignment of participants to cohorts was predicated upon participant-reported clinical history. Symptom resolution, clearance, or two negative PCRs marked donors in Cohort 3 as recovered. The record originates from a study of blood T cell repertoires in COVID-19. Study as a whole: T cells, B-cell-depleted T cells, or PBMCs provided the cDNA or gDNA that served as material.

The rearrangement joins TRBV5-1 to TRBJ1-2; TRBD1 matches at 9 bases. Sequencing input: PBMCs or T cells enriched from blood (not recorded which). The sequence came from a woman aged 25 to 39 who had recovered from COVID-19. CDR3 in amino acids: CASSWGQGNYGYTF. The CDR3 DNA sequence: TGCGCCAGCAGCTGGGGACAGGGAAACTATGGCTACACCTTC.